This T cell receptor beta chain was recovered during a study of radiation and T cells in renal cell carcinoma. The repertoire was sequenced with immunoSEQ multiplex PCR; TCRdb's copy has only in-frame clones and lacks some. The profile shows 120,000 to 150,000 clones, over 80% of them singletons. Noted time point: baseline pretreatment blood. Treatment of the sample: 15 Gy SBRT to primary tumor, nephrectomy 4 weeks later. Radiation-treated patients gave blood at baseline, week 2 and week 4. The patient's renal cell carcinoma had clear cell pathology. A note on this clone: Antigen unknown.

Trimming at V came to 4 bases and at J to 7 bases, leaving 5 bases not matched to a gene. Looked up from germline, CDR1 is SGHRS and CDR2 is YFSETQ. The CDR3 runs 14 residues. Notes on the study in general: Baseline intratumoral clonotype presence is unknown without pretreatment biopsies. In blood, top tumor clones expanded by 2 weeks, shrinking by 4.

This sequence originates from a woman aged 45-65 years with renal cell carcinoma. This chain connects TRBV5-1 to TRBJ2-1, with 10 nucleotides matching TRBD1. The sequencing used blood, collected from a patient whose treatment included radiotherapy and nephrectomy. CDR3 loop: CASSLRQGANEQFF. DNA of the CDR3: TGCGCCAGCAGCCTTAGACAGGGGGCGAATGAGCAGTTCTTC.